A selection of T cell receptor beta chains follows, all from one sample in a study of response to subunit inactivated influenza vaccine. TCRdb analysed the RT-PCR reads with MiXCR anew, one entry per CDR3 protein. The table records 550,000 to 800,000 distinct CDR3 sequences, 15% to 19% of them present only once. The source material was PBMCs from blood, sampled 11 to 12 days after vaccination. Receptor source: a man aged 45-65 years who received an inactivated influenza vaccine. Both conserved end residues are part of each CDR3. The order of the fields is clone size, J gene, V gene, D gene, CDR3 protein, CDR3 DNA. D genes are given only for firm matches. Size is stated for part of the rows, as once, few or many counts, or as a class when the clone is expanded.

clone_size: many; j_call: TRBJ2-1; v_call: TRBV5-1; d_call: TRBD2; cdr3_aa: CASSIGLALGNEQFF; cdr3_nt: TGCGCCAGCAGCATAGGACTAGCGCTAGGGAATGAGCAGTTCTTC
clone_size: few; j_call: TRBJ2-5; v_call: TRBV6-5; d_call: NA; cdr3_aa: CASSSGGPGQETQYF; cdr3_nt: TGTGCCAGCAGTTCTGGGGGGCCGGGCCAAGAGACCCAGTACTTC
clone_size: few; j_call: TRBJ1-4; v_call: TRBV20-1; d_call: NA; cdr3_aa: CSARDTLNNEKLFF; cdr3_nt: TGCAGTGCTAGAGATACGCTAAACAATGAAAAACTGTTTTTT
clone_size: few; j_call: TRBJ1-4; v_call: TRBV7-9; d_call: NA; cdr3_aa: CASSSEGEKLFF; cdr3_nt: TGTGCCAGCAGCTCCGAGGGGGAAAAACTGTTTTTT
clone_size: NA; j_call: TRBJ2-4; v_call: TRBV29-1; d_call: TRBD1; cdr3_aa: CSVEDTGGADIQYF; cdr3_nt: TGCAGCGTTGAAGATACAGGGGGCGCGGACATTCAGTACTTC
clone_size: few; j_call: TRBJ2-1; v_call: TRBV12-3/TRBV12-4; d_call: NA; cdr3_aa: CASRRGLDSYNEQFF; cdr3_nt: TGTGCCAGCCGCCGGGGGCTAGACTCCTACAATGAGCAGTTCTTC
clone_size: few; j_call: TRBJ2-3; v_call: TRBV6-1; d_call: NA; cdr3_aa: CASRTGPDRTDTQYF; cdr3_nt: TGTGCCAGCAGAACTGGACCCGATCGCACAGATACGCAGTATTTT
clone_size: NA; j_call: TRBJ1-4; v_call: TRBV6-5; d_call: TRBD1; cdr3_aa: CASSYSRQGREKLFF; cdr3_nt: TGTGCCAGCAGTTACTCGAGACAGGGACGGGAAAAACTGTTTTTT
clone_size: few; j_call: TRBJ2-7; v_call: TRBV28; d_call: NA; cdr3_aa: CASRRRGAPGYEQYF; cdr3_nt: TGTGCCAGCAGAAGGAGGGGTGCACCGGGGTACGAGCAGTACTTC
clone_size: NA; j_call: TRBJ1-1; v_call: TRBV18; d_call: NA; cdr3_aa: CASSPPAVTSNTEAFF; cdr3_nt: TGTGCCAGCTCACCTCCCGCAGTAACCTCGAACACTGAAGCTTTCTTT
clone_size: few; j_call: TRBJ2-3; v_call: TRBV20-1; d_call: TRBD2; cdr3_aa: CSARRGGTDTQYF; cdr3_nt: TGCAGTGCTAGGCGCGGGGGGACAGATACGCAGTATTTT
clone_size: few; j_call: TRBJ1-4; v_call: TRBV18; d_call: NA; cdr3_aa: CASSPPTRTNEKLFF; cdr3_nt: TGTGCCAGCTCACCACCGACCAGGACTAATGAAAAACTGTTTTTT
clone_size: few; j_call: TRBJ2-7; v_call: TRBV4-3; d_call: NA; cdr3_aa: CASSQERTVSYEQYF; cdr3_nt: TGCGCCAGCAGCCAAGAACGGACAGTATCCTACGAGCAGTACTTC
clone_size: few; j_call: TRBJ2-7; v_call: TRBV20-1; d_call: TRBD1; cdr3_aa: CSARSQGAVYEQYF; cdr3_nt: TGCAGTGCTAGATCGCAGGGGGCTGTCTACGAGCAGTACTTC
clone_size: NA; j_call: TRBJ2-7; v_call: TRBV7-9; d_call: TRBD1; cdr3_aa: CASSGRTGEDSYEQYF; cdr3_nt: TGTGCCAGCAGCGGAAGGACAGGGGAAGACTCCTACGAGCAGTACTTC
clone_size: NA; j_call: TRBJ2-3; v_call: TRBV15; d_call: NA; cdr3_aa: CATFDNAWGTDTQYF; cdr3_nt: TGTGCCACCTTTGACAATGCCTGGGGCACAGATACGCAGTATTTT
clone_size: many; j_call: TRBJ1-2; v_call: TRBV12-3/TRBV12-4; d_call: TRBD1; cdr3_aa: CASSKGAGGKYGYTF; cdr3_nt: TGTGCCAGCAGCAAAGGGGCAGGGGGCAAATATGGCTACACCTTC
clone_size: NA; j_call: TRBJ2-3; v_call: TRBV29-1; d_call: NA; cdr3_aa: CSVASNRRTDTQYF; cdr3_nt: TGCAGCGTGGCCAGTAACCGGAGGACAGATACGCAGTATTTT
clone_size: few; j_call: TRBJ1-6; v_call: TRBV7-9; d_call: NA; cdr3_aa: CASSREGSPLHF; cdr3_nt: TGTGCCAGCAGCAGGGAAGGGTCACCCCTCCACTTT
clone_size: NA; j_call: TRBJ2-5; v_call: TRBV15; d_call: TRBD1; cdr3_aa: CATSPDRAETQYF; cdr3_nt: TGTGCCACCAGCCCGGACAGGGCAGAGACCCAGTACTTC
clone_size: few; j_call: TRBJ2-1; v_call: TRBV20-1; d_call: TRBD2; cdr3_aa: CSATGLAETSSYNEQFF; cdr3_nt: TGCAGTGCTACAGGACTAGCGGAAACAAGCTCCTACAATGAGCAGTTCTTC
clone_size: many; j_call: TRBJ2-2; v_call: TRBV7-2; d_call: NA; cdr3_aa: CASSLAGATGELFF; cdr3_nt: TGTGCCAGCAGCTTAGCAGGGGCCACCGGGGAGCTGTTTTTT
clone_size: few; j_call: TRBJ1-1; v_call: TRBV15; d_call: TRBD1; cdr3_aa: CATSQKTGVGTEAFF; cdr3_nt: TGTGCCACCAGTCAGAAGACAGGGGTGGGCACTGAAGCTTTCTTT
clone_size: NA; j_call: TRBJ2-6; v_call: TRBV4-2; d_call: TRBD1; cdr3_aa: CASSRDRDPSGANVLTF; cdr3_nt: TGTGCCAGCAGCCGCGACAGGGACCCCTCTGGGGCCAACGTCCTGACTTTC
clone_size: few; j_call: TRBJ2-3; v_call: TRBV20-1; d_call: NA; cdr3_aa: CSAIAGTSSTDTQYF; cdr3_nt: TGCAGTGCCATTGCCGGGACGTCTAGCACAGATACGCAGTATTTT
clone_size: few; j_call: TRBJ2-7; v_call: TRBV12-3/TRBV12-4; d_call: NA; cdr3_aa: CASSPPISYEQYF; cdr3_nt: TGTGCCAGCAGCCCACCGATTTCCTACGAGCAGTACTTC
clone_size: few; j_call: TRBJ2-1; v_call: TRBV28; d_call: NA; cdr3_aa: CASSPVTLLLHNEQFF; cdr3_nt: TGTGCCAGCAGTCCAGTGACACTACTCCTTCACAATGAGCAGTTCTTC
clone_size: NA; j_call: TRBJ2-1; v_call: TRBV12-2; d_call: NA; cdr3_aa: CASRLELANSYNEQFF; cdr3_nt: TGTGCAAGTCGCTTAGAACTAGCTAACTCCTACAATGAGCAGTTCTTC
clone_size: many; j_call: TRBJ2-1; v_call: TRBV12-3/TRBV12-4; d_call: TRBD2; cdr3_aa: CASNRGGSSYNEQFF; cdr3_nt: TGTGCCAGCAACCGGGGGGGCAGCTCCTACAATGAGCAGTTCTTC
clone_size: NA; j_call: TRBJ2-7; v_call: TRBV7-2; d_call: NA; cdr3_aa: CASSPRSGLGGVQYF; cdr3_nt: TGTGCCAGCAGCCCCCGATCGGGGCTTGGTGGAGTGCAGTACTTC
clone_size: NA; j_call: TRBJ1-2; v_call: TRBV28; d_call: NA; cdr3_aa: CASKETSQRPKGYTF; cdr3_nt: TGTGCCAGCAAAGAGACATCCCAGAGGCCAAAGGGCTACACCTTC
clone_size: few; j_call: TRBJ2-1; v_call: TRBV6-2/TRBV6-3; d_call: NA; cdr3_aa: CASTPGLFVKQFF; cdr3_nt: TGTGCCAGCACTCCCGGCCTCTTTGTGAAGCAGTTCTTC
clone_size: NA; j_call: TRBJ2-7; v_call: TRBV7-9; d_call: NA; cdr3_aa: CASSSSVLYEQYF; cdr3_nt: TGTGCCAGCAGCTCTAGCGTACTCTACGAGCAGTACTTC
clone_size: NA; j_call: TRBJ2-2; v_call: TRBV30; d_call: TRBD1; cdr3_aa: CAWSLQGTGELFF; cdr3_nt: TGTGCCTGGTCCTTACAGGGGACCGGGGAGCTGTTTTTT
clone_size: NA; j_call: TRBJ2-2; v_call: TRBV9; d_call: TRBD1; cdr3_aa: CASSLQDRGAIGELFF; cdr3_nt: TGTGCCAGCAGCCTTCAGGACAGGGGAGCGATCGGGGAGCTGTTTTTT
clone_size: NA; j_call: TRBJ1-6; v_call: TRBV12-3/TRBV12-4; d_call: NA; cdr3_aa: CASSRGRANSPLHF; cdr3_nt: TGTGCCAGCAGTCGCGGACGGGCTAACTCACCCCTCCACTTT
clone_size: NA; j_call: TRBJ2-5; v_call: TRBV5-1; d_call: NA; cdr3_aa: CASSSGSGEPQYF; cdr3_nt: TGCGCCAGCAGTTCAGGGTCGGGCGAGCCCCAGTACTTC
clone_size: few; j_call: TRBJ2-7; v_call: TRBV20-1; d_call: TRBD1; cdr3_aa: CSALTGTGAYEQYF; cdr3_nt: TGCAGTGCCCTTACCGGGACAGGGGCCTACGAGCAGTACTTC
clone_size: few; j_call: TRBJ2-2; v_call: TRBV3-1; d_call: TRBD2; cdr3_aa: CASSPVRLLAPTGELFF; cdr3_nt: TGTGCCAGCAGCCCCGTCAGGTTACTAGCGCCCACCGGGGAGCTGTTTTTT
clone_size: many; j_call: TRBJ2-1; v_call: TRBV4-1; d_call: NA; cdr3_aa: CASSHEHYNEQFF; cdr3_nt: TGCGCCAGCAGCCACGAACACTACAATGAGCAGTTCTTC
clone_size: few; j_call: TRBJ2-5; v_call: TRBV6-2/TRBV6-3; d_call: TRBD1; cdr3_aa: CASRHRQGMGETQYF; cdr3_nt: TGTGCCAGCAGGCACCGACAGGGGATGGGGGAGACCCAGTACTTC
clone_size: NA; j_call: TRBJ2-2; v_call: TRBV4-1; d_call: NA; cdr3_aa: CASSQVQGNTGELFF; cdr3_nt: TGCGCCAGCAGCCAAGTCCAGGGGAACACCGGGGAGCTGTTTTTT
clone_size: once; j_call: TRBJ2-5; v_call: TRBV12-5; d_call: TRBD2; cdr3_aa: CASGPGIAGGETQYF; cdr3_nt: TGTGCTAGTGGTCCCGGGATAGCGGGAGGAGAGACCCAGTACTTC
clone_size: few; j_call: TRBJ2-5; v_call: TRBV2; d_call: NA; cdr3_aa: CATLETQYF; cdr3_nt: TGTGCCACCCTAGAGACCCAGTACTTC
clone_size: NA; j_call: TRBJ2-6; v_call: TRBV7-2; d_call: TRBD2; cdr3_aa: CASSFSGLAVGANVLTF; cdr3_nt: TGTGCCAGCAGCTTTTCGGGACTAGCGGTCGGGGCCAACGTCCTGACTTTC
clone_size: many; j_call: TRBJ1-5; v_call: TRBV29-1; d_call: TRBD1; cdr3_aa: CSAREGAFGQPQHF; cdr3_nt: TGCAGCGCTCGGGAGGGGGCCTTCGGTCAGCCCCAGCATTTT